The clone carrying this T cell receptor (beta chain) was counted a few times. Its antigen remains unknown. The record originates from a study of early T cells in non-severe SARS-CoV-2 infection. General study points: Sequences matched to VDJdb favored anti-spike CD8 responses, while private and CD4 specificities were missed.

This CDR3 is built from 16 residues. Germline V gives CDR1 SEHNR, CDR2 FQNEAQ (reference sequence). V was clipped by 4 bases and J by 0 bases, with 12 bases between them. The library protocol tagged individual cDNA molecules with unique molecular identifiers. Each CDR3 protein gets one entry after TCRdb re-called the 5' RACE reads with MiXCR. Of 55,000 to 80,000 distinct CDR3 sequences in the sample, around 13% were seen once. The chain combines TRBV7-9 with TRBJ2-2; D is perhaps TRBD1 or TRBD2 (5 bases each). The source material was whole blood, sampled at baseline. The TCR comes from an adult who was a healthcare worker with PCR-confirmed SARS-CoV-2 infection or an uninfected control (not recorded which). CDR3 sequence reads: CASSYRDVPNTGELFF. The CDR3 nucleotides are TGTGCCAGCAGCTACCGGGACGTACCGAACACCGGGGAGCTGTTTTTT.